Listed below are T cell receptor beta chains from one sample, sequenced in a study of blood T cell repertoires in COVID-19. Using immunoSEQ multiplex PCR, the repertoire was profiled, and TCRdb retains in-frame clones only, with some absent. This sample has 130,000 or so clones, with around 87% found just once. Source material: peripheral blood. These receptors were obtained from a woman aged 50 to 60 with acute or convalescent COVID-19. Both conserved end residues are part of each CDR3. The D gene is left open where the match is weak. Size is stated for part of the rows, as once, few or many counts, or as a class when the clone is expanded.

d_call: .
j_call: TRBJ2-3
v_call: TRBV7-3
clone_size: .
cdr3_nt: TGTGCCAGCAGCATATCTAGCACAGATACGCAGTATTTT
cdr3_aa: CASSISSTDTQYF

d_call: .
j_call: TRBJ1-1
v_call: TRBV5-6
clone_size: once
cdr3_nt: TGTGCCAGCAGCTTGGGGGCAGGGCACACTGAAGCTTTCTTT
cdr3_aa: CASSLGAGHTEAFF

d_call: .
j_call: TRBJ2-1
v_call: TRBV6-5
clone_size: .
cdr3_nt: TGTGCCAGCAGTCCCGGGAATGAGCAGTTCTTC
cdr3_aa: CASSPGNEQFF

d_call: TRBD1
j_call: TRBJ2-5
v_call: TRBV7-2
clone_size: .
cdr3_nt: TGTGCCAGCAGCTTCCAGGGGGCTGAGGAGACCCAGTACTTC
cdr3_aa: CASSFQGAEETQYF

d_call: TRBD1
j_call: TRBJ1-4
v_call: TRBV6-6
clone_size: .
cdr3_nt: TGTGCCAGCAGTTCCGACAGGGGTTATGAAAAACTGTTTTTT
cdr3_aa: CASSSDRGYEKLFF

d_call: TRBD2
j_call: TRBJ2-4
v_call: TRBV18
clone_size: .
cdr3_nt: TGTGCCAGCTCCGGAGCGGGGGGGCACAAAAACATTCAGTACTTC
cdr3_aa: CASSGAGGHKNIQYF

d_call: .
j_call: TRBJ1-4
v_call: TRBV7-2
clone_size: .
cdr3_nt: TGTGCCAGCAGCTTAGCGATGGGGCCTCCTAATGAAAAACTGTTTTTT
cdr3_aa: CASSLAMGPPNEKLFF

d_call: TRBD1
j_call: TRBJ1-2
v_call: TRBV19
clone_size: .
cdr3_nt: TGTGCCAGTAGTATCCTCGGCTTAAACAGGGGGGGGAACTATGGCTACACCTTC
cdr3_aa: CASSILGLNRGGNYGYTF

d_call: .
j_call: TRBJ1-5
v_call: TRBV23-1
clone_size: .
cdr3_nt: TGCGCCAGCGCGCAAAGACAGCCCCAGCATTTT
cdr3_aa: CASAQRQPQHF

d_call: .
j_call: TRBJ2-7
v_call: TRBV28
clone_size: .
cdr3_nt: TGTGCCAGCACCTTGCAAGGGGGGGCTGTTTACGAGCAGTACTTC
cdr3_aa: CASTLQGGAVYEQYF

d_call: .
j_call: TRBJ2-5
v_call: TRBV12-5
clone_size: .
cdr3_nt: TGTGCTAGTGGTTTAGGCGGGGAGGTCGAGACCCAGTACTTC
cdr3_aa: CASGLGGEVETQYF

d_call: .
j_call: TRBJ1-2
v_call: TRBV21-1
clone_size: .
cdr3_nt: TGTGCCAGCAGCAAAGGCTGGGACAGAATCCCCTATGGCTACACCTTC
cdr3_aa: CASSKGWDRIPYGYTF

d_call: .
j_call: TRBJ2-6
v_call: TRBV18
clone_size: .
cdr3_nt: TGTGCCAGCTCACCATCCCAGGGTGCTGGGGCCAACGTCCTGACTTTC
cdr3_aa: CASSPSQGAGANVLTF

d_call: .
j_call: TRBJ2-5
v_call: TRBV6-2/TRBV6-3
clone_size: few
cdr3_nt: TGTGCCAGCAGTGCCGACTCGCAAGAGACCCAGTACTTC
cdr3_aa: CASSADSQETQYF

d_call: TRBD1
j_call: TRBJ2-4
v_call: TRBV7-3
clone_size: few
cdr3_nt: TGTGCCAGCAGCTTTAACCCGGGACAGCAAAACATTCAGTACTTC
cdr3_aa: CASSFNPGQQNIQYF

d_call: TRBD1
j_call: TRBJ1-2
v_call: TRBV5-1
clone_size: once
cdr3_nt: TGCGCCAGCTCCACAGGGGATTCCCATGGCTACACCTTC
cdr3_aa: CASSTGDSHGYTF

d_call: TRBD2
j_call: TRBJ2-1
v_call: TRBV7-7
clone_size: once
cdr3_nt: TGTGCCAGCAGCCTGGGGGGGGGCTACAATGAGCAGTTCTTC
cdr3_aa: CASSLGGGYNEQFF

d_call: TRBD2
j_call: TRBJ2-3
v_call: TRBV6-2/TRBV6-3
clone_size: once
cdr3_nt: TGTGCCAGCAGTTACGGCGCGGGGGACACAGATACGCAGTATTTT
cdr3_aa: CASSYGAGDTDTQYF

d_call: .
j_call: TRBJ2-5
v_call: TRBV24-1
clone_size: .
cdr3_nt: TGTGCCACCAGTGATGGTCTGGCTCAAGAGACCCAGTACTTC
cdr3_aa: CATSDGLAQETQYF

d_call: .
j_call: TRBJ2-1
v_call: TRBV2
clone_size: .
cdr3_nt: TGTGCCAGCAAGACAGTGCCATACAATGAGCAGTTCTTC
cdr3_aa: CASKTVPYNEQFF

d_call: .
j_call: TRBJ1-5
v_call: TRBV18
clone_size: once
cdr3_nt: TGTGCCAGCTCACCACAGTTCACAGGGAGTCAGCCCCAGCATTTT
cdr3_aa: CASSPQFTGSQPQHF

d_call: .
j_call: TRBJ2-1
v_call: TRBV5-1
clone_size: .
cdr3_nt: TGCGCCAGCAGCCCGGAGGCGGGGGCTCGCAATGAGCAGTTCTTC
cdr3_aa: CASSPEAGARNEQFF

d_call: TRBD1
j_call: TRBJ1-6
v_call: TRBV30
clone_size: .
cdr3_nt: TGTGCCGGCACAGGGGGGGCCAGCTCCTATAATTCACCCCTCCACTTT
cdr3_aa: CAGTGGASSYNSPLHF

d_call: .
j_call: TRBJ1-5
v_call: TRBV9
clone_size: .
cdr3_nt: TGTGCCAGCAGCGAGGGGGGGTCGTGGGATCAGCCCCAGCATTTT
cdr3_aa: CASSEGGSWDQPQHF

d_call: .
j_call: TRBJ2-7
v_call: TRBV7-6
clone_size: .
cdr3_nt: TGTGCCAGCAGCTTATGGGAGAATGGGTACGAGCAGTACTTC
cdr3_aa: CASSLWENGYEQYF

d_call: TRBD1
j_call: TRBJ1-2
v_call: TRBV6-5
clone_size: .
cdr3_nt: TGTGCCAGCAGTTACTCGAGGGCAGGGGGCTATGGCTACACCTTC
cdr3_aa: CASSYSRAGGYGYTF

d_call: TRBD1
j_call: TRBJ1-3
v_call: TRBV3-1/TRBV3-2
clone_size: .
cdr3_nt: TGTGCCAGCAGCCCAACCAGGGGGCCTGGAAACACCATATATTTT
cdr3_aa: CASSPTRGPGNTIYF

d_call: TRBD1
j_call: TRBJ1-4
v_call: TRBV5-8
clone_size: .
cdr3_nt: TGTGCCAGCAGCCGGTTACAGGGGGCGCGAGAAAAACTGTTTTTT
cdr3_aa: CASSRLQGAREKLFF

d_call: .
j_call: TRBJ1-2
v_call: TRBV19
clone_size: once
cdr3_nt: TGTGCCAGTACTCCAACCTCAGGGCCCTCTTATGGCTACACCTTC
cdr3_aa: CASTPTSGPSYGYTF

d_call: .
j_call: TRBJ1-1
v_call: TRBV30
clone_size: .
cdr3_nt: TGTGCCTGGATGGCAGGGCCCTGGAACACTGAAGCTTTCTTT
cdr3_aa: CAWMAGPWNTEAFF

d_call: .
j_call: TRBJ1-6
v_call: TRBV2
clone_size: .
cdr3_nt: TGTGCCAGCTGTGGAGAGAATAATTCACCCCTCCACTTT
cdr3_aa: CASCGENNSPLHF

d_call: TRBD1
j_call: TRBJ1-3
v_call: TRBV5-6
clone_size: .
cdr3_nt: TGTGCCAGCCGCGGAATGACAGGGGCTGGAAACACCATATATTTT
cdr3_aa: CASRGMTGAGNTIYF

d_call: .
j_call: TRBJ2-1
v_call: TRBV5-1
clone_size: .
cdr3_nt: TGCGCCAGCAGCTTGGACAGCAATGAGCAGTTCTTC
cdr3_aa: CASSLDSNEQFF

d_call: TRBD2
j_call: TRBJ2-5
v_call: TRBV10-3
clone_size: .
cdr3_nt: TGTGCCATCAGTCCCTCGCGGGCTAGCGGGGCGGAGACCCAGTACTTC
cdr3_aa: CAISPSRASGAETQYF

d_call: TRBD2
j_call: TRBJ2-2
v_call: TRBV6-2/TRBV6-3
clone_size: .
cdr3_nt: TGTGCCAGCAGCCCCGTGAGCGGGGGGGCCGGGGAGCTGTTTTTT
cdr3_aa: CASSPVSGGAGELFF

d_call: TRBD1
j_call: TRBJ2-5
v_call: TRBV30
clone_size: .
cdr3_nt: TGTGCCTGGAGTGTGTCGGGACAGGGGCGGGAGACCCAGTACTTC
cdr3_aa: CAWSVSGQGRETQYF

d_call: .
j_call: TRBJ1-1
v_call: TRBV6-6
clone_size: .
cdr3_nt: TGTGCCAGCAGTTTCCCAGGGAACACTGAAGCTTTCTTT
cdr3_aa: CASSFPGNTEAFF

d_call: TRBD2
j_call: TRBJ2-5
v_call: TRBV5-6
clone_size: .
cdr3_nt: TGTGCCAGCAGCTTGCGACTAGCGGGGGGGCCAGGGTCAAAGACCCAGTACTTC
cdr3_aa: CASSLRLAGGPGSKTQYF

d_call: TRBD1
j_call: TRBJ1-1
v_call: TRBV7-3
clone_size: .
cdr3_nt: TGTGCCAGCAGCTTCGGACAGGGAACTGAAGCTTTCTTT
cdr3_aa: CASSFGQGTEAFF

d_call: TRBD1
j_call: TRBJ2-7
v_call: TRBV19
clone_size: few
cdr3_nt: TGTGCCAGTAGTATGGGACAGGGCTACGAGCAGTACTTC
cdr3_aa: CASSMGQGYEQYF